Below are 12 T cell receptor beta chains sequenced from a single sample in a study of T cell responses to AZD1222 COVID-19 vaccine. Data came from immunoSEQ multiplex PCR; TCRdb stores just in-frame clones and leaves some out. The sample yields 65,000 to 70,000 clones, roughly 85% seen once. The input for sequencing was peripheral blood, taken 28 days after the second AZD1222 dose. These TCRs come from an adult who received the AZD1222 COVID-19 vaccine.

The chain recombines TRBV7-9 with TRBJ2-2, with D tentatively TRBD1 or TRBD2 (6 bases each). Germline V gives CDR1 SEHNR, CDR2 FQNEAQ (reference sequence). This CDR3 region has 14 residues. Trimming left V 0 bases short and J 6 bases short, with 8 bases between. This CDR3 reads CASSLAGGSGELFF. The CDR3 bases are TGTGCCAGCAGCTTAGCGGGGGGCTCCGGGGAGCTGTTTTTT. Using reference TRBV7-9 and TRBJ2-2 for the parts outside the CDR3, the full variable domain is DTGVSQNPRHKITKRGQNVTFRCDPISEHNRLYWYRQTLGQGPEFLTYFQNEAQLEKSRLLSDRFSAERPKGSFSTLEIQRTEQGDSAMYLCASSLAGGSGELFFGEGSRLTVL.

The V call is TRBV7-9, the J call TRBJ1-2; 9 positions agree with TRBD1. Germline V lookup: CDR1 SEHNR, CDR2 FQNEAQ (reference sequence). The V gene end was trimmed by 0 bases and the J gene end by 8 bases; junction bases not matched to a gene: 10. The length of the CDR3 is 16 residues. CDR3 protein: CASSLAYRDREVGYTF. The DNA for the CDR3 is TGTGCCAGCAGCTTAGCATACCGGGACAGGGAAGTCGGCTACACCTTC. Filled out from reference TRBV7-9 and TRBJ1-2, the complete variable domain reads DTGVSQNPRHKITKRGQNVTFRCDPISEHNRLYWYRQTLGQGPEFLTYFQNEAQLEKSRLLSDRFSAERPKGSFSTLEIQRTEQGDSAMYLCASSLAYRDREVGYTFGSGTRLTVV.

The gene calls are TRBV25-1 and TRBJ1-4; D might be TRBD1 (5 bases). The germline V gene has CDR1 MGHDK and CDR2 SYGVNS. This CDR3 spans 16 amino acids. V was clipped by 4 bases and J by 7 bases, with 19 bases between them. This CDR3 reads CASSGATVGGVEKLFF. The CDR3, as DNA: TGTGCCAGCAGTGGGGCGACAGTCGGAGGGGTTGAAAAACTGTTTTTT.

The chain carries TRBV21-1 and TRBJ1-5; TRBD1, the table's D call, lacks a check against the DNA. TRBV21-1 is a pseudogene segment. This CDR3 contains 14 residues. CDR3 sequence: CASSKGQPNQPQHF. The CDR3 coding sequence is TGTGCCAGCAGCAAGGGACAGCCCAATCAGCCCCAGCATTTT.

This chain uses TRBV10-1 with TRBJ1-1; a weak D match, TRBD1 (5 bases). V was shortened by 3 bases and J by 4 bases, with 12 bases between the two germline ends. This CDR3 has 14 amino acids. Germline V lookup: CDR1 WNHNN, CDR2 SYGVQD (reference sequence). For the CDR3, the DNA is TGCGCCAGCAGTGACTCATCAGGGAGCACTGAAGCTTTCTTT. As protein: CASSDSSGSTEAFF.

The chain links TRBV30 to TRBJ1-1; D gene ambiguous. This CDR3 is built from 8 residues. V was shortened by 7 bases and J by 7 bases, with 4 bases between the two germline ends. Germline V CDR1 and CDR2: GTSNPN, SVGIG (reference sequence). The CDR3 DNA is TGTGCCTTCAATGAAGCTTTCTTT. Amino acid sequence: CAFNEAFF.

This chain connects TRBV4-2 to TRBJ1-1; no reliable D call. Germline CDR1 LGHNA, CDR2 YNFKEQ. Deletions cut 6 bases from V and 1 base from J, with 15 bases between. CDR3 length: 15 residues. CDR3 DNA sequence: TGTGCCAGCAGGGGTGCGGGAGGGAGGAACACTGAAGCTTTCTTT. Translated, it gives CASRGAGGRNTEAFF.

The chain joins TRBV20-1 to TRBJ2-3; D perhaps matches TRBD1 (6 bases). The V gene's germline CDR1 is DFQATT and CDR2 SNEGSKA (reference sequence). Trimming pared 3 bases from V and 6 bases from J, leaving 10 bases between. The CDR3 covers 12 residues. This CDR3 reads CSASRGSDTQYF. In DNA, the CDR3 is TGCAGTGCTAGTAGGGGGTCGGATACGCAGTATTTT.

In regard to this clone: This may be a read error, as it is one base from a much larger clone. The chain employs TRBV11-2 and TRBJ1-2; possible D gene TRBD1, 6 bases. This CDR3 is built from 13 residues. CDR1 SGHAT and CDR2 FQNNGV come from the germline V gene. The V and J ends lost 5 bases and 3 bases respectively, with 10 bases between them. The CDR3 loop reads CASSLGGDYGYTF. The DNA of the CDR3 is TGTGCCAGCAGCCTAGGGGGGGACTATGGCTACACCTTC. Full variable domain (remainder filled in from reference TRBV11-2 and TRBJ1-2): EAGVAQSPRYKIIEKRQSVAFWCNPISGHATLYWYQQILGQGPKLLIQFQNNGVVDDSQLPKDRFSAERLKGVDSTLKIQPAKLEDSAVYLCASSLGGDYGYTFGSGTRLTVV.

This chain joins TRBV5-6 and TRBJ1-2; the match to TRBD1 covers 8 bases. Germline V lookup: CDR1 SGHDT, CDR2 YYEEEE. Trimming took 0 bases from V and 6 from J; bases not matched to a gene: 10. The CDR3 totals 16 residues. This CDR3 reads CASSLEVDRGGNGYTF. As DNA, the CDR3 is TGTGCCAGCAGCTTGGAGGTTGACAGGGGCGGTAATGGCTACACCTTC.

The chain joins TRBV9 to TRBJ2-2; weak D call: TRBD2 (7 bases). Per germline, CDR1 SGDLS and CDR2 YYNGEE. The CDR3 runs to 18 residues. V was trimmed by 0 bases and J by 2 bases, leaving 17 bases between them. The CDR3 here is CASSVGLVGGPNTGELFF. CDR3 nucleotide sequence: TGTGCCAGCAGCGTAGGTTTGGTGGGGGGGCCCAACACCGGGGAGCTGTTTTTT.

The chain joins TRBV19 to TRBJ1-1; D gene uncertain. This CDR3 has 13 amino acids. CDR1 LNHDA and CDR2 SQIVND come from the germline V gene (reference sequence). Between the trimmed V and J ends, which lost 5 bases and 1 base, there was a span of 8 bases. Here the CDR3 reads CASSQSANTEAFF. The CDR3 DNA reads as TGTGCCAGTAGTCAGTCCGCGAACACTGAAGCTTTCTTT.